This entry lists 6 T cell receptor beta chains sequenced from one sample in a study of post-analysis software for immune sequencing data. Study-wide results and limits: About five TRBV segments appeared more often in patients than in controls, and TRBV5-6, TRBV5-1 and TRBV20-1 were among these.

Which antigens these TCRs recognize remains unknown. Prepared TCR beta cDNA libraries contained unique molecular identifiers. TCRdb reprocessed the PCR reads via MiXCR and lists one record per CDR3 protein. The repertoire holds around 710,000 distinct CDR3 sequences, with about 45% as singletons. What was sequenced was blood. The receptor source for this set is a girl under 18 with multiple sclerosis.

CDR3 coding DNA: TGTGCCAGCAGCCATGGTCGGGTCGAGCAGTACTTC. Amino acid sequence: CASSHGRVEQYF. This chain uses TRBV11-2 with TRBJ2-7; no reliable D call. The CDR3 has 12 residues. The germline gives CDR1 SGHAT, CDR2 FQNNGV. V was clipped by 5 bases and J by 6 bases, with 11 bases between them.

This clonotype was seen many times. This chain connects TRBV10-3 to TRBJ1-5; tentative D call: TRBD1 (6 bases). From germline, CDR1 is ENHRY and CDR2 SYGVKD. Trimming removed 10 bases at V and 9 bases at J, with 22 bases between. This CDR3 has 14 residues. CDR3 in DNA: TGTGCCACCGGGGGGCAGGGGCCATGGGCGCCCCAGCATTTT. Translating gives CATGGQGPWAPQHF.

The V gene is TRBV20-1, the J gene TRBJ2-7, with 7 bases that match TRBD2. Losses at the gene ends were 6 bases for V and 5 bases for J; bases not matched to a gene: 10. CDR1 and CDR2 (germline): DFQATT, SNEGSKA (reference sequence). CDR3 length: 13 amino acids. CDR3 sequence reads: CSASAGGSNEQYF. The DNA of the CDR3 is TGCAGTGCCTCGGCCGGCGGGAGTAACGAGCAGTACTTC.

V and J are TRBV7-2 and TRBJ2-1, with D perhaps matching TRBD1 or TRBD2 (5 bases each). Germline V CDR1 and CDR2: SGHTA, FQGNSA. CDR3 length: 13 amino acids. Trimming stripped 5 bases from V and 5 bases from J, with 10 bases between. CDR3 sequence: CASSGGPNNEQFF. The CDR3 DNA is TGTGCCAGCAGCGGGGGACCAAACAATGAGCAGTTCTTC.

Turning to this clonotype: An end of the junction does not agree with germline; a read error may underlie this. V and J are TRBV3-1 and TRBJ1-4; D not resolved. In germline, CDR1 is LGHDT, CDR2 YNNKEL (reference sequence). The CDR3 has 14 amino acids. CDR3 sequence reads: CASSQETTNEKLFF. CDR3 sequence (DNA): TGTGCCAGCAGCCAAGAGACAACCAATGAAAAACTGTTTTTT.

The V gene is TRBV7-2, the J gene TRBJ1-2; a weak D match, TRBD1 (6 bases). The CDR3 is made up of 18 amino acids. Trimming pared 5 bases from V and 4 bases from J, leaving 26 bases between. CDR1 is SGHTA, CDR2 FQGNSA, per germline. The CDR3 loop is CASSRGNPGHSFPYGYTF. The CDR3, as DNA: TGTGCCAGCAGCCGGGGGAACCCGGGACATTCTTTCCCCTATGGCTACACCTTC.